This T cell receptor beta chain was found in a study of OX40 agonist ivuxolimab in advanced cancers. Study context: Checkpoint inhibitors had been given previously to under 50% of patients. Findings and caveats of the study: Researchers report that CD8+ T cells had, on average, more expanded clones than CD4+. Antigen targets of the expanded peripheral T cells went undetermined.

The CDR3 covers 13 residues. V was pared by 3 bases and J by 8 bases, with 13 bases between. In germline, CDR1 is LNHDA, CDR2 SQIVND (reference sequence). This clone was seen more than once but under ten times. Its antigen is undetermined. Generated by immunoSEQ multiplex PCR, the TCRdb table keeps only in-frame clones and is missing some. The profile covers 15,000 to 20,000 clones, with around 80% appearing a single time and 26% taken by the ten largest. This receptor was taken from an adult with an advanced solid tumor such as melanoma, head and neck, liver or kidney cancer. The specimen was CD4+ or CD8+ T cells sorted from blood, collected in a trial of the OX40 agonist ivuxolimab. This sequence joins TRBV19 and TRBJ1-2, with no clear D. The CDR3 DNA sequence: TGTGCCAGTAGTATGAAATCAGCGAGGGGCTACACCTTC. Amino acid sequence: CASSMKSARGYTF. Drawing the rest from reference TRBV19 and TRBJ1-2, the complete variable domain is DGGITQSPKYLFRKEGQNVTLSCEQNLNHDAMYWYRQDPGQGLRLIYYSQIVNDFQKGDIAEGYSVSREKKESFPLTVTSAQKNPTAFYLCASSMKSARGYTFGSGTRLTVV.